This passage covers 23 T cell receptor beta chains from one sample sequenced in a study of blood T cell repertoires in COVID-19. Assay used: immunoSEQ multiplex PCR; TCRdb lists only in-frame clones, some missing. Of 150,000 to 200,000 clones detected, roughly 90% appear once; the ten largest clones hold approximately 7%. What was sequenced was PBMCs or T cells enriched from blood (not recorded which). The receptors were sampled from a woman between 50 and 59 years old who had recovered from COVID-19.

CDR3 amino acids: CASSPDFSGSGNTIYF. The CDR3 DNA is TGTGCCAGCAGCCCGGACTTCAGTGGCTCTGGAAACACCATATATTTT. V usage is TRBV9 and J usage is TRBJ1-3; D unclear. The CDR3 totals 16 residues. Trimming left V 4 bases short and J 0 bases short, with 14 bases between. Looked up from germline, CDR1 is SGDLS and CDR2 is YYNGEE.

The V call is TRBV2, the J call TRBJ1-6; D is undetermined. This CDR3 has 17 amino acids. Germline V gives CDR1 SNHLY, CDR2 FYNNEI. V gave up 0 bases and J gave up 0 bases, with 9 bases separating them. The CDR3 sequence: CASSEAFPSSYNSPLHF. In nucleotides, the CDR3 is TGTGCCAGCAGTGAAGCGTTTCCGAGCTCCTATAATTCACCCCTCCACTTT.

The V gene is TRBV19, the J gene TRBJ1-1, with a possible D match to TRBD1 (6 bases). Looked up from germline, CDR1 is LNHDA and CDR2 is SQIVND (reference sequence). Between the trimmed V and J ends, which lost 5 bases and 11 bases, there was a span of 18 bases. The length of the CDR3 is 13 residues. CDR3 protein: CASSSGRGTRAFF. The CDR3 nucleotides read TGTGCCAGTAGTTCGGGCAGGGGCACGAGGGCTTTCTTT.

The rearrangement joins TRBV11-2 to TRBJ2-7; TRBD1 matches at 8 bases. The CDR3 consists of 14 residues. The V gene end was trimmed by 1 base and the J gene end by 7 bases; junction bases not matched to a gene: 6. Germline V gene data show CDR1 as SGHAT and CDR2 as FQNNGV. The CDR3 DNA is TGTGCCAGCAGCTTAGCCCCGACAGGGGAAGAGCAGTACTTC. It codes for CASSLAPTGEEQYF. The complete variable domain, with remaining parts taken from reference TRBV11-2 and TRBJ2-7, reads EAGVAQSPRYKIIEKRQSVAFWCNPISGHATLYWYQQILGQGPKLLIQFQNNGVVDDSQLPKDRFSAERLKGVDSTLKIQPAKLEDSAVYLCASSLAPTGEEQYFGPGTRLTVT.

This clone is a singleton in its sample. This chain uses TRBV7-2 with TRBJ2-7, with TRBD1 as a possible D gene (6 bases). V was shortened by 2 bases and J by 0 bases, with 8 bases between the two germline ends. The length of the CDR3 is 14 residues. In germline, CDR1 is SGHTA, CDR2 FQGNSA. The CDR3 reads CASSLQGYSYEQYF. The CDR3 DNA reads TGTGCCAGCAGCTTACAGGGGTACTCCTACGAGCAGTACTTC.

The rearrangement uses TRBV15 and TRBJ1-5; D call uncertain. The germline gives CDR1 LNHNV, CDR2 YYDKDF (reference sequence). The V end was cut by 5 bases, the J end by 4 bases, with 15 bases between. The CDR3 consists of 15 residues. The CDR3 DNA follows: TGTGCCACCAGCCCGACCGGAAGCGCTAATCAGCCCCAGCATTTT. Protein product: CATSPTGSANQPQHF. Supplemented by reference TRBV15 and TRBJ1-5, the full variable domain reads DAMVIQNPRYQVTQFGKPVTLSCSQTLNHNVMYWYQQKSSQAPKLLFHYYDKDFNNEADTPDNFQSRRPNTSFCFLDIRSPGLGDTAMYLCATSPTGSANQPQHFGDGTRLSIL.

This clone was observed once. The chain combines TRBV4-2 with TRBJ1-2; TRBD1 aligns across 8 bases. The CDR3 contains 16 residues. The junction had 6 bases not matched to a gene; V was cut back by 0 bases and J by 3 bases. Germline CDR1 reads LGHNA; CDR2 reads YNFKEQ. The CDR3 loop reads CASSQDPGGRDYGYTF. The DNA for the CDR3 is TGTGCCAGCAGCCAAGACCCAGGGGGCCGAGACTATGGCTACACCTTC.

The chain has TRBV15 and TRBJ1-5; TRBD1 is a possible D gene (5 bases). This CDR3 spans 16 amino acids. Trimming removed 0 bases at V and 6 bases at J, with 15 bases between. Germline V CDR1 and CDR2: LNHNV, YYDKDF (reference sequence). In nucleotides, the CDR3 is TGTGCCACCAGCAGAGATCAGGGCATATGGGGTCAGCCCCAGCATTTT. Protein sequence: CATSRDQGIWGQPQHF.

The chain recombines TRBV6-2 or TRBV6-3 with TRBJ1-2; 10 bases line up with TRBD1. Germline V gives CDR1 MNHEY, CDR2 SVGEGT. This CDR3 has 15 amino acids. The V and J ends lost 5 bases and 2 bases, in that order; junction bases with no gene match: 5. Written as DNA, the CDR3 is TGTGCCAGCAGTGGGCCGGGACAGGGGAACTATGGCTACACCTTC. Protein product: CASSGPGQGNYGYTF.

The J gene is TRBJ1-1, the V gene TRBV29-1; 8 bases map to TRBD1. V lost 0 bases to trimming and J lost 7 bases; unmatched junction nucleotides: 4. Germline V CDR1 and CDR2: SQVTM, ANQGSEA. The CDR3 has 13 residues. The CDR3 protein is CSVEDLDRGEAFF. CDR3 bases: TGCAGCGTTGAAGATCTCGACAGGGGTGAAGCTTTCTTT. The full variable domain, rest sourced from reference TRBV29-1 and TRBJ1-1, is SAVISQKPSRDICQRGTSLTIQCQVDSQVTMMFWYRQQPGQSLTLIATANQGSEATYESGFVIDKFPISRPNLTFSTLTVSNMSPEDSSIYLCSVEDLDRGEAFFGQGTRLTVV.

This clone was recorded a few times. The chain joins TRBV4-2 to TRBJ2-3; 10 bases agree with TRBD1. The CDR3 totals 17 residues. Losses at the gene ends were 4 bases for V and 5 bases for J; bases not matched to a gene: 12. Germline V CDR1 and CDR2: LGHNA, YNFKEQ. The DNA for the CDR3 is TGTGCCAGCAGCCCTCAACTGGAGACAGGGGGCCAAGATACGCAGTATTTT. This encodes CASSPQLETGGQDTQYF.

The chain is built from TRBV18 and TRBJ2-7, with 9 bases aligning to TRBD1. There are 13 residues in the CDR3. V was clipped by 2 bases and J by 7 bases; unmatched bases: 3. Germline loops: CDR1 KGHSH, CDR2 LQKENI. DNA for the CDR3: TGTGCCAGCTCACCATGGACAGGGGAGGAGCAGTACTTC. This gives the protein CASSPWTGEEQYF.

This chain connects TRBV7-9 to TRBJ1-5; D gene uncertain. In germline, CDR1 is SEHNR, CDR2 FQNEAQ (reference sequence). CDR3 length: 16 residues. V was clipped by 1 base and J by 1 base, with 11 bases between them. This chain's CDR3 is CASSLGSTGSNQPQHF. The DNA for the CDR3 is TGTGCCAGCAGCTTAGGGTCGACGGGGAGCAATCAGCCCCAGCATTTT.

The rearrangement links TRBV5-5 to TRBJ2-2; 7 bases align to TRBD1. Germline V CDR1 and CDR2: SGHKS, YYEKEE (reference sequence). CDR3 length equals 15 residues. Losses at the gene ends were 2 bases for V and 5 bases for J; bases not matched to a gene: 6. The CDR3, as DNA: TGTGCCAGCAGCTTACGACAGGGAAGGACCGGGGAGCTGTTTTTT. Amino acids: CASSLRQGRTGELFF.

V gene TRBV6-5 combines with J gene TRBJ1-2; 7 bases are a match to TRBD1. Germline V gene lookup returns CDR1 MNHEY and CDR2 SVGAGI. V dropped 6 bases and J dropped 8; count of bases not matched to a gene: 9. The CDR3 sequence is 13 residues long. CDR3 nucleotide sequence: TGTGCCAGCAGACGCGACAGGGAGCGAGGCTACACCTTC. Amino acids: CASRRDRERGYTF.

The J gene is TRBJ1-4, the V gene TRBV7-2; D unresolved. Trimming shortened V by 5 bases and J by 7 bases, and 14 bases separated the two germline ends. The CDR3 sequence is 14 residues long. CDR1 SGHTA and CDR2 FQGNSA come from the germline V gene. CDR3 protein: CASSPSFRGEKLFF. The CDR3 DNA reads as TGTGCCAGCAGCCCCAGCTTTCGAGGTGAAAAACTGTTTTTT.

The chain employs TRBV7-2 and TRBJ2-1; D gene uncertain. This CDR3 comprises 13 residues. CDR1 SGHTA and CDR2 FQGNSA come from the germline V gene. V was pared by 1 base and J by 9 bases, with 10 bases between. CDR3 sequence reads: CASSLGGPGEQFF. The DNA of the CDR3 is TGTGCCAGCAGCTTAGGAGGCCCGGGTGAGCAGTTCTTC.

This sequence joins TRBV6-2 or TRBV6-3 and TRBJ2-2, with 8 bases matching TRBD1. The CDR3 is 17 amino acids. Germline CDR1 MNHEY, CDR2 SVGEGT. After removal of 0 bases from V and 2 bases from J, the junction contained 5 bases not matched to a gene. The CDR3 coding sequence is TGTGCCAGCAGTTACTCGTACGACAGGGGTAACACCGGGGAGCTGTTTTTT. This codes for CASSYSYDRGNTGELFF.

J is TRBJ2-1 and V is TRBV6-1; 7 bases agree with TRBD2. The germline V gene encodes CDR1 MNHNS and CDR2 SASEGT. V trimming: 3 bases; J trimming: 5 bases; junction bases outside the gene matches: 10. The CDR3 sequence is 16 residues long. Written as DNA, the CDR3 is TGTGCCAGCAGTGAGGGCTGGGGCGGGGGAAACAATGAGCAGTTCTTC. It encodes CASSEGWGGGNNEQFF.

In this sample, this clone turned up once. The gene calls are TRBV24-1 and TRBJ2-7, with D perhaps TRBD1 (5 bases). This CDR3 region has 14 residues. Germline V gives CDR1 KGHDR, CDR2 SFDVKD. V dropped 6 bases and J dropped 3 bases, with 14 bases sitting between them. The CDR3 spells CATSPLARVYEQYF. The CDR3 DNA sequence: TGTGCCACCAGTCCCTTAGCCAGGGTCTACGAGCAGTACTTC.

The V gene is TRBV18, the J gene TRBJ2-3, with a possible D match to TRBD1 (6 bases). The CDR3 runs to 15 residues. Trimming stripped 4 bases from V and 4 bases from J, with 15 bases between. Germline CDR1 KGHSH, CDR2 LQKENI. The CDR3 DNA reads as TGTGCCAGCTCACGACAGGATGTTCCCGCAGATACGCAGTATTTT. This encodes CASSRQDVPADTQYF.

The genes are TRBV21-1 and TRBJ1-5; whether TRBD1, the table's D call, matches the DNA was not checked. TRBV21-1 is flagged as a pseudogene. The CDR3 has 18 residues. The CDR3 DNA reads as TGTGCCAGCAGCATCCAATCGACGGGGACAGGATACAATCAGCCCCAGCATTTT. As protein: CASSIQSTGTGYNQPQHF.

The gene calls are TRBV19 and TRBJ1-5; D gene ambiguous. The germline CDR1 and CDR2 sequences are LNHDA and SQIVND (reference sequence). This CDR3 comprises 13 residues. V was cut by 5 bases and J by 3 bases, with 8 bases left in between. The CDR3 spells CASSLEFNQPQHF. CDR3 DNA sequence: TGTGCCAGTAGTTTGGAGTTCAATCAGCCCCAGCATTTT.